The rows below give T cell receptor beta chains drawn from one sample of a study of blood T cells in healthy people across ages. MiXCR, applied by TCRdb to the 5' RACE reads, yields one record per CDR3 protein. Seen here are 1.8 million or so distinct CDR3 sequences, approximately 40% observed once, and the top ten hold 20% to 25%. Sequencing used blood. These receptors were collected from a human donor in good health. Each CDR3 is given with its conserved first and last residue. D genes are given only for firm matches. Size values are once, few and many counts, or a class for expanded clones, and some rows have none.

j_call | d_call | clone_size | v_call | cdr3_aa | cdr3_nt
TRBJ2-7 | . | . | TRBV9 | CASSAGRSDYEQYF | TGTGCCAGCAGCGCGGGACGGAGCGACTACGAGCAGTACTTC
TRBJ2-5 | . | . | TRBV7-8 | CASEGKTQYF | TGTGCCAGCGAAGGAAAGACCCAGTACTTC
TRBJ2-7 | . | . | TRBV5-1 | CASSLYGGAETYEQYF | TGCGCCAGCAGCTTGTATGGCGGGGCAGAGACCTACGAGCAGTACTTC
TRBJ1-4 | . | . | TRBV12-5 | CASGLVYRAYNEKLFF | TGTGCTAGTGGTTTGGTATATCGGGCCTATAATGAAAAACTGTTTTTT
TRBJ1-4 | . | . | TRBV5-1 | CASSPQLMGYEKLFF | TGCGCCAGCAGTCCCCAGCTGATGGGGTACGAAAAACTGTTTTTT
TRBJ2-7 | . | . | TRBV7-2 | CASSNGPGYEQYF | TGTGCCAGCAGCAACGGACCCGGCTACGAGCAGTACTTC
TRBJ2-1 | . | . | TRBV10-3 | CAISEFQPSSYNEQFF | TGTGCCATCAGTGAGTTCCAACCGAGCTCCTACAATGAGCAGTTCTTC
TRBJ2-3 | . | many | TRBV20-1 | CSARDPGSHTQYF | TGCAGTGCTAGAGATCCGGGTAGCCATACGCAGTATTTT
TRBJ2-7 | . | many | TRBV29-1 | CSVGDGDEQYF | TGCAGCGTTGGGGATGGTGACGAGCAGTACTTC
TRBJ2-3 | . | . | TRBV29-1 | CSVGGGVTDTQYF | TGCAGCGTTGGAGGGGGGGTCACAGATACGCAGTATTTT
TRBJ1-4 | . | few | TRBV7-9 | CASRVTTNEKLFF | TGTGCCAGCAGAGTAACAACTAATGAAAAACTGTTTTTT
TRBJ2-1 | . | . | TRBV5-1 | CASSLRGGRDGGGNEQFF | TGCGCCAGCAGCTTGCGAGGTGGGCGGGACGGAGGAGGCAATGAGCAGTTCTTC
TRBJ2-3 | TRBD2 | few | TRBV4-2 | CASSQTTSGGSHTQYF | TGTGCCAGCAGCCAAACTACTAGCGGGGGGTCCCATACGCAGTATTTT
TRBJ1-2 | . | . | TRBV7-2 | CASGPGLYYGYTF | TGTGCCAGCGGCCCGGGACTGTACTATGGCTACACCTTC
TRBJ2-1 | TRBD1 | . | TRBV12-3/TRBV12-4 | CASSPDRVLSYNEQFF | TGTGCCAGCAGTCCCGACAGGGTCCTCTCCTACAATGAGCAGTTCTTC
TRBJ2-4 | TRBD2 | . | TRBV12-3/TRBV12-4 | CTSSSRTSAGFQYF | TGTACCAGCAGTTCACGGACTAGCGCCGGCTTCCAGTACTTC
TRBJ2-7 | TRBD2 | . | TRBV4-2 | CASSQELGGGYEQYF | TGTGCCAGCAGCCAAGAATTAGGCGGGGGTTACGAGCAGTACTTC
TRBJ2-5 | TRBD2 | . | TRBV20-1 | CSARGTSKNNEQYF | TGCAGTGCTAGAGGGACTAGTAAAAACAATGAGCAGTACTTC
TRBJ2-6 | TRBD1 | . | TRBV20-1 | CSAPDRGRTGANVLTF | TGCAGTGCCCCGGACAGGGGGCGGACTGGGGCCAACGTCCTGACTTTC
TRBJ2-3 | . | . | TRBV12-3/TRBV12-4 | CASSSDGVTPDAQYF | TGTGCCAGCAGCTCAGATGGGGTGACCCCAGATGCGCAGTATTTT
TRBJ1-2 | . | few | TRBV4-3 | CASSQGINRDGYTF | TGCGCCAGCAGCCAAGGGATAAACAGGGATGGCTACACCTTC
TRBJ2-3 | TRBD1 | . | TRBV19 | CASSILTGDWGTDTQYF | TGTGCCAGTAGTATACTCACAGGGGATTGGGGCACAGATACGCAGTATTTT
TRBJ2-3 | . | . | TRBV7-2 | CASSLGGGVATQYF | TGTGCCAGCAGCTTAGGAGGGGGGGTGGCTACGCAGTATTTT
TRBJ2-3 | TRBD2 | few | TRBV7-2 | CASSIMSGGTADTQYF | TGTGCCAGCAGCATTATGAGCGGGGGGACGGCAGATACGCAGTATTTT
TRBJ1-2 | . | few | TRBV5-5 | CASSLGSGTYGYTF | TGTGCCAGCAGCTTGGGTTCGGGGACCTATGGCTACACCTTC
TRBJ2-3 | . | . | TRBV4-1 | CASSLGPSGGGDTQYF | TGCGCCAGCAGCCTTGGACCCTCAGGAGGTGGCGATACGCAGTATTTT
TRBJ1-3 | . | once | TRBV6-1 | CASSEDHIRDTIYF | TGTGCCAGCAGTGAAGATCATATTAGGGACACCATATATTTT
TRBJ1-2 | . | . | TRBV27 | CAGSFNPLNYGYTF | TGTGCCGGCAGTTTTAACCCTCTGAACTATGGCTACACCTTC
TRBJ1-5 | . | few | TRBV28 | CASSLPSESQPQHF | TGTGCCAGCAGTTTACCCAGCGAAAGTCAGCCCCAGCATTTT
TRBJ2-3 | . | few | TRBV10-3 | CAISESIHTDTQYF | TGTGCCATCAGTGAGTCGATCCACACAGATACGCAGTATTTT
TRBJ2-3 | TRBD2 | few | TRBV6-4 | CASSEYGGGSTDTQYF | TGTGCCAGCAGTGAATATGGCGGGGGGAGCACAGATACGCAGTATTTT
TRBJ2-1 | TRBD1 | few | TRBV7-2 | CASRKTGGSRGNEQFF | TGTGCCAGCAGGAAAACAGGGGGCTCTCGGGGGAATGAGCAGTTCTTC
TRBJ2-7 | . | . | TRBV20-1 | CSARDMTYEQYF | TGCAGTGCTAGGGACATGACCTACGAGCAGTACTTC
TRBJ2-1 | TRBD1 | . | TRBV4-2 | CASSQQDRVSYNEQFF | TGTGCCAGCAGCCAACAGGACAGGGTCTCCTACAATGAGCAGTTCTTC